This T cell receptor beta chain was retrieved from a study of tumor and adjacent non-tumor tissue in lung cancer. Study-wide context: Approximately 4.2 million productive TCRbeta reads were obtained per sample on average. Findings and caveats of the study: Tumor tissue had significantly higher TCR diversity than normal lung.

Notes on this clonotype: Its matching antigen is unknown. Compared with germline, one end of the junction differs, possibly owing to a read error.

RNA was extracted from bulk tissue without any cell sorting. Distant lung tissue was collected more than 3 cm away from the tumor edge. TCRbeta libraries were built with three rounds of nested PCR, modified from ARM-PCR. TCRdb reprocessed the multiplex PCR reads with MiXCR, giving one entry per CDR3 protein. The table lists 100,000 or so distinct CDR3 sequences, roughly two thirds of them singletons. The sequence derives from a man aged 25 to 40 with non-small cell lung cancer. The sample consisted of distant non-tumor lung tissue.

As DNA, the CDR3 is TGTGCTAGCAGACAGGACAGGTCCGTCGAGCAGTACTTC. Its protein product is CASRQDRSVEQYF. The rearrangement joins TRBV11-1 to TRBJ2-7, with 7 positions matching TRBD1. Germline loops: CDR1 SGHAT, CDR2 FQDESV (reference sequence). This CDR3 contains 13 residues.